The source of this T cell receptor beta chain is a study of T cells in Graves' hyperthyroidism and ophthalmopathy. What was amplified from RNA transcripts were TCR beta CDR3 regions. With the HTBI primer set, the TCR CDR3 went through a first round of RT-PCR. MiXCR was run by TCRdb on the multiplex PCR reads, yielding one entry per CDR3 protein. The sample lists almost 250,000 distinct CDR3 sequences; approximately 23% were seen once. The cohort's ophthalmopathy patients, a group with duration under 3 months, had a Clinical Activity Score of at least 3 and a NOSPECS grade of at least 4. Remarks on this clonotype: Its antigen is still unknown.

Study findings and constraints: Patients with ophthalmopathy were separated from those with stable hyperthyroidism by a 13 V-J model. Within blood appeared most thyroid clonotypes that had expanded above 0.001.

The V gene's germline CDR1 is DFQATT and CDR2 SNEGSKA (reference sequence). Trimming took 6 bases from V and 3 from J, leaving 9 bases between them. This CDR3 has 11 amino acids. The chain couples TRBV20-1 to TRBJ2-7; no firm D call. The sample comprised blood. This sequence was found in a woman aged 40 to 49 with Graves' ophthalmopathy. CDR3 protein: CSALIGYEQYF. The CDR3 nucleotides read TGCAGTGCCTTGATAGGCTACGAGCAGTACTTC.